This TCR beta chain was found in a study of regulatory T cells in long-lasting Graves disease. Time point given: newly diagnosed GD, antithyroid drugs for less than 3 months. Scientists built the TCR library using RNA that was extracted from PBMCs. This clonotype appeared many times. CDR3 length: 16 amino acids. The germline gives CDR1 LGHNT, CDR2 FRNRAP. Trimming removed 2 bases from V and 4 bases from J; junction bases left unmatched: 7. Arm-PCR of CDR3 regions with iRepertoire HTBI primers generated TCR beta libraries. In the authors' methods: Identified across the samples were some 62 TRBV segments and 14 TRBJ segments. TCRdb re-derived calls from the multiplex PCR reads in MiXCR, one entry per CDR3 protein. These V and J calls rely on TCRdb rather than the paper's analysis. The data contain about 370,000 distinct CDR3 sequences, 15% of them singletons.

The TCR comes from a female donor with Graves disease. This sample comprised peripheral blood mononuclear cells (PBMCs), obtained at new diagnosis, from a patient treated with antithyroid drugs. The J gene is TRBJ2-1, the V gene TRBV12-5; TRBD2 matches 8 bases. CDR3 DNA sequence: TGTGCTAGTGGTTTGTCGGCGGGGGGCCTTTACAATGAGCAGTTCTTC. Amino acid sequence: CASGLSAGGLYNEQFF. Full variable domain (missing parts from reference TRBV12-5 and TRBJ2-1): DARVTQTPRHKVTEMGQEVTMRCQPILGHNTVFWYRQTMMQGLELLAYFRNRAPLDDSGMPKDRFSAEMPDATLATLKIQPSEPRDSAVYFCASGLSAGGLYNEQFFGPGTRLTVL.